Below are 31 T cell receptor beta chains sequenced from a single sample in a study of T cells in Graves' hyperthyroidism and ophthalmopathy. There were TCR beta CDR3 regions amplified from RNA transcripts. The HTBI set primed first-round TCR CDR3 RT-PCR. Each CDR3 protein gets one entry after TCRdb re-called the multiplex PCR reads with MiXCR. This table has 300,000 to 400,000 distinct CDR3 sequences, approximately 14% appearing once. The sequenced sample was blood. Source of these receptors: a woman aged 55-69 years with Graves' hyperthyroidism.

Only a few counts were recorded for this clonotype. This sequence joins TRBV7-2 and TRBJ2-5, with 7 bases that match TRBD1. This CDR3 spans 13 amino acids. V shed 5 bases, J shed 3 bases, and the junction held 3 bases outside the gene matches. CDR1 and CDR2 from the germline V gene are SGHTA and FQGNSA. CDR3 coding DNA: TGTGCCAGCAGCAAAGACAGGGAAGAGACCCAGTACTTC. This sequence encodes CASSKDREETQYF.

The chain carries TRBV7-9 and TRBJ2-3; no definite D call. The CDR3 runs 14 residues. Germline V CDR1 and CDR2: SEHNR, FQNEAQ (reference sequence). Trimming cost V 2 bases and J 11 bases, with 17 bases left between them. The CDR3 DNA reads TGTGCCAGCAGCTTAACTCAGACCCCACCCGAGCAGTATTTT. This gives the protein CASSLTQTPPEQYF.

The chain couples TRBV5-1 to TRBJ1-2, with D hard to call. The CDR3 has 14 residues. Trimming left V 4 bases short and J 7 bases short, with 17 bases between. Germline V CDR1 and CDR2: SGHRS, YFSETQ. The CDR3 region has the DNA TGCGCCAGCAGCCCTTCTTCAGGTTGGGGTGGCTACACCTTC. Amino acid sequence: CASSPSSGWGGYTF.

This clonotype was recorded a few times. This sequence joins TRBV11-2 and TRBJ2-3; 14 bases align to TRBD2. The CDR3 loop spans 16 amino acids. V shed 5 bases, J shed 5 bases, and the junction held 6 bases outside the gene matches. Germline V CDR1 and CDR2: SGHAT, FQNNGV. CDR3 coding DNA: TGTGCCAGCAGCCAGGGACTAGCGGGAGAGGGAGATACGCAGTATTTT. Protein sequence: CASSQGLAGEGDTQYF.

The table lists this clonotype with a few counts. This chain links TRBV29-1 with TRBJ1-2; perhaps TRBD1 as D (5 bases). The germline V gene has CDR1 SQVTM and CDR2 ANQGSEA. The CDR3 is 12 residues long. V was trimmed by 1 base and J by 7 bases, leaving 10 bases between them. Here the CDR3 reads CSVEVVGGGYTF. CDR3 in DNA: TGCAGCGTTGAAGTGGTCGGGGGTGGCTACACCTTC.

The chain employs TRBV19 and TRBJ2-3, with 10 positions matching TRBD2. CDR1 is LNHDA and CDR2 is SQIVND in the germline V gene (reference sequence). The trim removed 4 bases at V and 4 bases at J, leaving 2 bases unmatched. CDR3 size: 14 residues. The CDR3 is CASSKLAGADTQYF. DNA of the CDR3: TGTGCCAGTAGTAAGCTAGCGGGAGCAGATACGCAGTATTTT.

This clonotype has ten or more counts. The rearrangement uses TRBV24-1 and TRBJ2-1; 11 positions match TRBD2. V trimming: 5 bases; J trimming: 7 bases; junction bases outside the gene matches: 6. The CDR3 contains 15 residues. CDR1 and CDR2 from the germline V gene are KGHDR and SFDVKD. Here the CDR3 DNA reads TGTGCCACCAGTGCTCGACTAGCGGGATCGAATGAGCAGTTCTTC. Translating gives CATSARLAGSNEQFF.

The sample holds many counts of this clonotype. V is TRBV3-1 and J is TRBJ2-7, with 13 nucleotides matching TRBD2. CDR3 size: 17 residues. In germline, CDR1 is LGHDT, CDR2 YNNKEL (reference sequence). The junction had 6 bases not matched to a gene; V was cut back by 2 bases and J by 2 bases. The chain's CDR3 is CASSQPGLAGNTYEQYF. The CDR3 nucleotides are TGTGCCAGCAGCCAACCGGGACTAGCGGGAAACACCTACGAGCAGTACTTC.

This clonotype was picked up many times. The chain has TRBV5-1 and TRBJ2-7, with 8 bases that match TRBD1. The CDR3 consists of 14 residues. The ends lost 4 bases at V and 7 bases at J; junction bases unmatched: 10. CDR1 is SGHRS, CDR2 YFSETQ, per germline. CDR3: CASSKDRVSGEQYF. As DNA, the CDR3 is TGCGCCAGCAGCAAGGACAGGGTCTCGGGGGAGCAGTACTTC.

This chain joins TRBV29-1 and TRBJ2-4, with D tentatively TRBD1 or TRBD2 (5 bases each). The CDR3 runs to 12 residues. V dropped 4 bases and J dropped 7 bases, with 11 bases sitting between them. Per germline, CDR1 SQVTM and CDR2 ANQGSEA. For the CDR3, the DNA is TGCAGCGTTGCCGGGGACCGGAACATTCAGTACTTC. It is translated as CSVAGDRNIQYF.

This clonotype has a count of ten or more. The V and J genes are TRBV29-1 and TRBJ2-1, with D perhaps TRBD2 (6 bases). V gave up 4 bases and J gave up 3 bases, with 10 bases separating them. The V gene's germline CDR1 is SQVTM and CDR2 ANQGSEA. The CDR3 contains 13 residues. CDR3 sequence: CSVAGRNYNEQFF. The CDR3 nucleotides read TGCAGCGTTGCAGGGAGGAACTACAATGAGCAGTTCTTC.

The chain links TRBV12-3 or TRBV12-4 to TRBJ2-1, with 9 bases that match TRBD2. The junction had 5 bases not matched to a gene; V was cut back by 8 bases and J by 0 bases. The length of the CDR3 is 15 residues. CDR3 loop: CASRPTSGSYNEQFF. In DNA form, the CDR3 reads TGTGCCAGCCGACCGACTAGCGGCTCCTACAATGAGCAGTTCTTC.

The rearrangement uses TRBV7-2 and TRBJ2-1; D could derive from TRBD1 or TRBD2 (5 bases each). Trimming took off 1 base at V and 4 bases at J, with 14 bases between the two ends. CDR1 and CDR2 from the germline V gene are SGHTA and FQGNSA. The CDR3 is 16 residues long. DNA for the CDR3: TGTGCCAGCAGCTTAGGGGGAGACAGCCCATACAATGAGCAGTTCTTC. Protein: CASSLGGDSPYNEQFF.

This clonotype has ten or more counts. The chain uses TRBV7-9 and TRBJ1-5, with D hard to call. CDR3 length: 12 residues. Germline CDR1 reads SEHNR; CDR2 reads FQNEAQ (reference sequence). V lost 0 bases to trimming and J lost 13 bases, with 10 bases between them. CDR3 sequence: CASSLALEQQHF. Here the CDR3 DNA reads TGTGCCAGCAGCTTAGCGTTAGAGCAGCAGCATTTT.

About this clonotype itself: Just one base apart from a much larger clone, this may be a read error. The chain carries TRBV2 and TRBJ2-3, with D unresolved. There are 14 residues in the CDR3. V lost 2 bases to trimming and J lost 2 bases, with 8 bases between them. Looked up from germline, CDR1 is SNHLY and CDR2 is FYNNEI. For the CDR3, the DNA is TGTGCCAGCAGTGAAAGCGAGAACACAGATACGCAGTATTTT. Its protein is CASSESENTDTQYF.

This clonotype was seen ten or more times. The chain employs TRBV3-1 and TRBJ2-7; D remains unclear. Germline CDR1 is LGHDT and CDR2 is YNNKEL (reference sequence). Trimming shortened V by 4 bases and J by 3 bases, and 4 bases separated the two germline ends. This CDR3 contains 11 residues. CDR3 sequence (DNA): TGTGCCAGCAGCCTGAACTACGAGCAGTACTTC. It encodes CASSLNYEQYF.

Note on this clonotype: A much larger clone is a single base away; this may be a read error. This chain uses TRBV10-3 with TRBJ2-7, with unresolved D. The CDR3 runs 11 residues. Germline V lookup: CDR1 ENHRY, CDR2 SYGVKD. DNA for the CDR3: TGTGCCATCAGTGAGTCCTACGAGCAGTGCTTC. Protein product: CAISESYEQCF.

This clonotype was found many times. The chain has TRBV5-1 and TRBJ2-1; 8 positions agree with TRBD2. Per the germline V gene, CDR1 is SGHRS and CDR2 is YFSETQ. With V trimmed by 7 bases and J by 6 bases, 9 bases remained unmatched. The CDR3 is 14 residues long. The CDR3 sequence is CASASGRAPNEQFF. The CDR3 nucleotides are TGCGCCAGCGCGAGCGGGAGAGCCCCCAATGAGCAGTTCTTC.

The V and J genes are TRBV28 and TRBJ2-7, with TRBD2 matching over 9 bases. J was trimmed by 4 bases and V by 4 bases; bases with no gene match: 14. This CDR3 has 17 residues. Germline assignment: CDR1 MDHEN and CDR2 SYDVKM. The CDR3 coding sequence is TGTGCCAGCAGTTCCCCGTTGGGAGCGGGAGGACAGTACGAGCAGTACTTC. Protein sequence: CASSSPLGAGGQYEQYF. Using reference TRBV28 and TRBJ2-7 for the parts outside the CDR3, the full variable domain is DVKVTQSSRYLVKRTGEKVFLECVQDMDHENMFWYRQDPGLGLRLIYFSYDVKMKEKGDIPEGYSVSREKKERFSLILESASTNQTSMYLCASSSPLGAGGQYEQYFGPGTRLTVT.

This clonotype was observed a few times. The genes are TRBV19 and TRBJ2-2, with D perhaps TRBD1 or TRBD2 (6 bases each). The CDR3 is made up of 16 amino acids. Trimming shortened V by 7 bases and J by 1 base, and 16 bases separated the two germline ends. Germline CDR1 and CDR2: LNHDA and SQIVND (reference sequence). CDR3 amino acids: CASTAPGARNTGELFF. CDR3 DNA sequence: TGTGCCAGTACCGCACCGGGGGCGCGGAACACCGGGGAGCTGTTTTTT.

This clonotype has a count of ten or more. This rearrangement joins TRBV7-9 to TRBJ2-7, with a tentative D call TRBD2 (6 bases). Germline V gene sequence: CDR1 SEHNR, CDR2 FQNEAQ (reference sequence). The CDR3 extends over 14 amino acids. V lost 4 bases and J lost 4, with 14 bases in between. The chain's CDR3 is CASSSPSARYEQYF. The CDR3, as DNA: TGTGCCAGCAGCTCGCCTAGCGCGAGATACGAGCAGTACTTC.

On this clonotype itself: A much larger clone sits a single nucleotide away, making a read error possible. The chain links TRBV5-8 to TRBJ2-1; D gene ambiguous. Germline V CDR1 and CDR2: SGHTS, YDEGEE. V dropped 1 base and J dropped 6 bases, with 11 bases sitting between them. The CDR3 extends over 14 amino acids. CDR3 loop: CASSLRAPSNEQFF. CDR3 bases: TGTGCCAGCAGCTTGCGGGCTCCTAGCAATGAGCAGTTCTTC.

This clonotype was observed many times. One junction end disagrees with the germline gene, perhaps due to a read error. The V gene is TRBV11-2, the J gene TRBJ2-1; D may be TRBD1 or TRBD2 (6 bases each). The V gene's germline CDR1 is SGHAT and CDR2 FQNNGV. This CDR3 is 15 amino acids long. CDR3 in amino acids: CASSTGTGAYNERFF. CDR3 DNA sequence: TGTGCCAGCAGCACCGGGACGGGGGCCTACAATGAGCGGTTCTTC.

This clonotype showed up many times. This rearrangement joins TRBV12-3 or TRBV12-4 to TRBJ1-2; 9 nucleotides line up with TRBD1. J lost 7 bases, V lost 5 bases, and 17 bases had no gene match. This CDR3 has 17 residues. CDR3: CASSLGPTGTGSGGYTF. In nucleotides, the CDR3 is TGTGCCAGCAGTCTCGGTCCAACCGGGACAGGGTCGGGTGGCTACACCTTC.

This clonotype was picked up many times. The chain links TRBV15 to TRBJ2-7; possible D gene TRBD1, 6 bases. The CDR3 runs to 15 residues. Trimming removed 0 bases at V and 2 bases at J, with 11 bases between. CDR1 is LNHNV and CDR2 is YYDKDF in the germline V gene (reference sequence). CDR3 in DNA: TGTGCCACCAGCAGAGATCGGGGACAAACCTACGAGCAGTACTTC. The encoded protein is CATSRDRGQTYEQYF.

This clonotype was seen repeatedly, ten times or more. The J gene is TRBJ2-7, the V gene TRBV30; 8 bases are shared with TRBD1. Germline V CDR1 and CDR2: GTSNPN, SVGIG (reference sequence). CDR3 length equals 13 residues. Losses at the gene ends were 4 bases for V and 3 bases for J; bases not matched to a gene: 5. This CDR3 reads CAWTLQGDYEQYF. The CDR3 DNA follows: TGTGCCTGGACCCTACAGGGGGACTACGAGCAGTACTTC.

This chain uses TRBV19 with TRBJ2-7; perhaps TRBD1 as D (6 bases). V was shortened by 11 bases and J by 5 bases, with 22 bases between the two germline ends. The length of the CDR3 is 14 residues. Germline loops: CDR1 LNHDA, CDR2 SQIVND (reference sequence). The CDR3 protein is CASSRVGQHDEQYF. CDR3 coding DNA: TGTGCCTCCAGTAGGGTGGGACAACATGACGAGCAGTACTTC.

This clonotype showed up many times. V is TRBV18 and J is TRBJ2-1; TRBD2 agrees at 13 bases. V lost 1 base to trimming and J lost 7 bases; unmatched junction nucleotides: 4. The CDR3 covers 16 residues. Germline V gene lookup returns CDR1 KGHSH and CDR2 LQKENI. Here the CDR3 DNA reads TGTGCCAGCTCACCACTCGGACTAGCGGGAGAGAATGAGCAGTTCTTC. Translation gives CASSPLGLAGENEQFF.

The rearrangement uses TRBV19 and TRBJ2-7; D unresolved. The V gene lost 2 bases and the J gene lost 6 bases, with 11 bases spanning the gap. Germline CDR1 LNHDA, CDR2 SQIVND (reference sequence). CDR3 size: 13 residues. CDR3 coding DNA: TGTGCCAGTAGTATATCAGGTCGTCGCGAGCAGTACTTC. The encoded protein is CASSISGRREQYF.

The sample holds a few counts of this clonotype. The chain couples TRBV5-1 to TRBJ2-5, with 7 bases fitting TRBD1. The CDR3 is 15 amino acids. V lost 4 bases, J lost 2 bases, and 8 bases stayed unmatched. CDR1 and CDR2 from the germline V gene are SGHRS and YFSETQ. The CDR3 bases are TGCGCCAGCAGCGTTACGACAGGGTTACAAGAGACCCAGTACTTC. It codes for CASSVTTGLQETQYF.

This clonotype came up many times. J is TRBJ1-1 and V is TRBV20-1, with D tentatively TRBD1 (5 bases). With 4 bases removed from V and 5 bases from J, the gap between germline ends came to 11 bases. The CDR3 is 12 amino acids. Germline V gives CDR1 DFQATT, CDR2 SNEGSKA (reference sequence). The CDR3 is CSATGQETEAFF. The CDR3 bases are TGCAGTGCTACGGGGCAGGAGACTGAAGCTTTCTTT.